These 17 T cell receptor beta chains were all obtained from the same sample, sequenced in a study of T cells in Graves' hyperthyroidism and ophthalmopathy (dated by TCRdb to 2018 to 2020). The library was obtained by multiplex PCR. Sequencing was carried out with an Illumina HiSeq 2000. The TCR beta CDR3 regions were amplified from RNA transcripts. The first round of RT-PCR for the TCR CDR3 was performed with the HTBI primer set and the Qiagen OneStep RT-PCR kit. The raw public reads went through TCRdb reprocessing: fastp at Q25, MiXCR clone calling, in-frame beta chains kept. Each entry merges the rows of one CDR3 protein and shows their most common DNA and genes. The sample includes 300,000 to 400,000 distinct CDR3 sequences, with around a sixth observed a single time. The top ten clones comprise 49% of the sample. Source material: blood. Every receptor here comes from a woman in her forties or fifties with Graves' hyperthyroidism.

This clonotype was observed a handful of times. The rearrangement uses TRBV20-1 and TRBJ2-7, with TRBD2 identical over 10 bases. The length of the CDR3 is 13 residues. J lost 5 bases, V lost 4 bases, and 5 bases had no gene match. Germline values: CDR1 DFQATT, CDR2 SNEGSKA (reference sequence). The CDR3 region is CSAKAGGPNEQYF. The CDR3 nucleotides read TGCAGTGCTAAAGCGGGAGGGCCGAACGAGCAGTACTTC.

This clonotype has a handful of counts. The V and J genes are TRBV6-2 or TRBV6-3 and TRBJ2-7; D is unclear. The CDR3 runs to 12 residues. Germline CDR1 reads MNHEY; CDR2 reads SVGEGT. Between the trimmed V and J ends, which lost 2 bases and 7 bases, there was a span of 9 bases. The CDR3 region is CASSYTWGEQYF. CDR3 coding DNA: TGTGCCAGCAGTTACACTTGGGGTGAGCAGTACTTC.

There are many counts of this clonotype. V and J are TRBV5-1 and TRBJ2-1, with 9 positions matching TRBD1. The CDR3 spans 15 residues. Germline trimming cut 0 bases from V and 9 bases from J; bases unmatched to any gene: 7. Germline lookup yields CDR1 SGHRS and CDR2 YFSETQ. CDR3 DNA: TGCGCCAGCAGCTTGGCCGTGACAGGGGGTGGTGAGCAGTTCTTC. Protein sequence: CASSLAVTGGGEQFF.

This clonotype was observed many times. V and J are TRBV4-1 and TRBJ2-5, with a possible D match to TRBD2 (7 bases). Per germline, CDR1 MGHRA and CDR2 YSYEKL. V was pared by 5 bases and J by 0 bases, with 13 bases between. This CDR3 has 15 residues. The CDR3 region has the DNA TGCGCCAGCAGCAAGGGGGGGGCGGACCAAGAGACCCAGTACTTC. This encodes CASSKGGADQETQYF.

The chain links TRBV7-8 to TRBJ1-1; D might be TRBD1 (5 bases). The CDR3 is made up of 14 amino acids. Trimming cost V 1 base and J 4 bases, with 10 bases left between them. Germline CDR1 SGHVS, CDR2 FQNEAQ. CDR3 DNA sequence: TGTGCCAGCAGCTTAGATGGGGGAGGCACTGAAGCTTTCTTT. It codes for CASSLDGGGTEAFF.

The sample holds a few counts of this clonotype. The chain couples TRBV5-1 to TRBJ2-7; TRBD2 agrees at 7 bases. CDR1 is SGHRS, CDR2 YFSETQ, per germline. The CDR3 has 15 amino acids. V gave up 0 bases and J gave up 2 bases; unmatched junction bases: 5. CDR3 protein: CASSLVASGTYEQYF. The DNA for the CDR3 is TGCGCCAGCAGCTTGGTCGCTAGCGGAACCTACGAGCAGTACTTC.

This clonotype was detected a few times. V gene TRBV11-2 combines with J gene TRBJ1-3, with D unresolved. The CDR3 covers 13 residues. Trimming left V 2 bases short and J 4 bases short, with 6 bases between. Germline loops: CDR1 SGHAT, CDR2 FQNNGV. CDR3 amino acids: CASSLNPGNTIYF. In DNA form, the CDR3 reads TGTGCCAGCAGCTTAAATCCCGGAAACACCATATATTTT.

This clonotype was detected a few times. The chain links TRBV11-2 to TRBJ2-1, with D perhaps matching TRBD1 or TRBD2 (6 bases each). CDR1 and CDR2 (germline): SGHAT, FQNNGV. V lost 5 bases, J lost 10 bases, and 15 bases lay in between. The CDR3 runs to 13 residues. CDR3 DNA sequence: TGTGCCAGCAGCCAAATGGGGGGCCGGGAGCAGTTCTTC. It is translated as CASSQMGGREQFF.

The chain recombines TRBV7-9 with TRBJ2-1; D call uncertain. Germline V CDR1 and CDR2: SEHNR, FQNEAQ (reference sequence). V was clipped by 5 bases and J by 5 bases, with 19 bases between them. This CDR3 spans 16 amino acids. CDR3 sequence reads: CASSPFSAARHNEQFF. The CDR3 DNA is TGTGCCAGCAGCCCATTCAGTGCGGCCCGTCACAATGAGCAGTTCTTC.

This clonotype occurred many times. In nucleotides, the CDR3 is TGTGCCAGCAGACTGCCTAGCGAAGCCTACAATGAGCAGTTCTTC. It is translated as CASRLPSEAYNEQFF. V is TRBV7-9 and J is TRBJ2-1, with D maybe TRBD2 (6 bases). Per the germline V gene, CDR1 is SEHNR and CDR2 is FQNEAQ (reference sequence). This CDR3 region has 15 residues. The V end was cut by 6 bases, the J end by 2 bases, with 14 bases between.

This clonotype appeared many times. This rearrangement joins TRBV6-5 to TRBJ2-3, with D perhaps TRBD1 or TRBD2 (5 bases each). Germline CDR1 reads MNHEY; CDR2 reads SVGAGI. Trimming shortened V by 0 bases and J by 6 bases, and 16 bases separated the two germline ends. The CDR3 runs to 16 residues. CDR3 bases: TGTGCCAGCAGTTACTCGAGCGCCGTCGGGGCGGATACGCAGTATTTT. As protein: CASSYSSAVGADTQYF.

The J gene is TRBJ1-2, the V gene TRBV6-5; tentative D call: TRBD1 (6 bases). Trimming left V 1 base short and J 4 bases short, with 16 bases between. Germline-derived CDR1 and CDR2 are MNHEY and SVGAGI. This CDR3 contains 16 residues. CDR3 region: CASSYFTGTDSYGYTF. CDR3 DNA: TGTGCCAGCAGTTACTTTACAGGGACGGATAGCTATGGCTACACCTTC.

The CDR3 reads CASSLAGTSGGPADTQYF. The CDR3 bases are TGCGCCAGCAGCTTGGCCGGGACTAGCGGGGGGCCGGCAGATACGCAGTATTTT. The chain carries TRBV5-1 and TRBJ2-3; 15 nucleotides agree with TRBD2. The CDR3 runs to 18 residues. CDR1 and CDR2 from the germline V gene are SGHRS and YFSETQ. V was clipped by 0 bases and J by 4 bases; unmatched bases: 6.

This clonotype was counted between two and nine times. J is TRBJ2-3 and V is TRBV2; D may be TRBD1 (6 bases). V shed 6 bases and J shed 7 bases, with 11 bases lying between them. Germline loops: CDR1 SNHLY, CDR2 FYNNEI. The CDR3 covers 12 residues. The CDR3 DNA is TGTGCCAGCAGAGGGGACACCCATACGCAGTATTTT. As protein: CASRGDTHTQYF.

This chain links TRBV4-1 with TRBJ2-3; D not resolved. Germline CDR1 MGHRA, CDR2 YSYEKL. The V and J ends lost 0 bases and 1 base respectively, with 5 bases between them. The CDR3 runs to 14 residues. In DNA, the CDR3 is TGCGCCAGCAGCCAAGATCAGGGCACAGATACGCAGTATTTT. Amino acids: CASSQDQGTDTQYF.

The rearrangement joins TRBV7-8 to TRBJ1-2; a possible D gene is TRBD1 (5 bases). The CDR3 covers 14 residues. The germline CDR1 and CDR2 sequences are SGHVS and FQNEAQ. Deletions cut 1 base from V and 3 bases from J, with 9 bases between. The DNA of the CDR3 is TGTGCCAGCAGCTTAGTACAGGAGCACTATGGCTACACCTTC. Its protein is CASSLVQEHYGYTF.

This clonotype was counted only a few times. The chain employs TRBV6-1 and TRBJ1-3; D is unclear. This CDR3 is 15 amino acids long. Germline V gives CDR1 MNHNS, CDR2 SASEGT. The V end lost 4 bases, the J end lost 0 bases, and 10 bases lay between the germline ends. CDR3 DNA sequence: TGTGCCAGCAGTGCAGCAGCTTACTCTGGAAACACCATATATTTT. Amino acids: CASSAAAYSGNTIYF.